This entry concerns a single TCR beta chain. What it binds is not known. About 3,200 ng of total RNA went into each TCR library. Following a re-call of the 5' RACE reads, TCRdb has one entry per CDR3 protein and lacks DNA. Seen in this sample are more than 350,000 distinct CDR3 sequences; the ten most common clones hold approximately 2.4%. The CDR3 contains 14 residues. CDR1 SGHRS and CDR2 YFSETQ come from the germline V gene. The source of the sample is a study of monozygotic twins with inflammatory bowel disease. Study observations and caveats: IBD patients showed reduced TCRbeta diversity (inverse Simpson) versus healthy co-twins. Relative clonotype sharing with others was diminished in IBD patients versus healthy twins, particularly with disease activity.

The specimen was blood. The TCR comes from a human donor with ulcerative colitis or Crohn's disease, or a healthy co-twin of an affected twin (not recorded which). The genes are TRBV5-1 and TRBJ2-7. CDR3 residues: CASSSGTSPYEQYF. The complete variable domain, with remaining parts taken from reference TRBV5-1 and TRBJ2-7, reads KAGVTQTPRYLIKTRGQQVTLSCSPISGHRSVSWYQQTPGQGLQFLFEYFSETQRNKGNFPGRFSGRQFSNSRSEMNVSTLELGDSALYLCASSSGTSPYEQYFGPGTRLTVT.